This entry features one TCR beta chain sequence. What it binds is unknown. This sample was included in a study of cytomegalovirus exposure and HLA in healthy donors. Findings and limits, study-wide: CMV serostatus alone was available as immune exposure information.

CDR1 is MDHEN, CDR2 SYDVKM, per germline. This CDR3 is 13 amino acids long. V was shortened by 6 bases and J by 9 bases, with 15 bases between the two germline ends. The PCR made use of 60 Vbeta and 13 Jbeta primers. TCRdb's copy holds only in-frame clones and misses some; the assay was immunoSEQ multiplex PCR. The data contain 200,000 or so clones, around 75% of them seen just once; the ten biggest clones take up about 6%. The sample consisted of PBMCs. The chain joins TRBV28 to TRBJ1-3; no reliable D call. This sequence was found in a woman aged 30 to 39 in good health and CMV-seropositive. This chain's CDR3 is CASRPLVVSTIYF. CDR3 nucleotides: TGTGCCAGCAGACCCTTGGTGGTGAGCACCATATATTTT.